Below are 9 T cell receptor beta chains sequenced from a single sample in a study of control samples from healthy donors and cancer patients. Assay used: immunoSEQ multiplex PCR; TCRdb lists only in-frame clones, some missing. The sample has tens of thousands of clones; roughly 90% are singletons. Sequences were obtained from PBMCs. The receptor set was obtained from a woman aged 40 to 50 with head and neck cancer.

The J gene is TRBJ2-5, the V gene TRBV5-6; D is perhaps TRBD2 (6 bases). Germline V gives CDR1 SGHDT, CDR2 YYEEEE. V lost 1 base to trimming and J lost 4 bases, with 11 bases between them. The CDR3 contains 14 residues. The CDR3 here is CASSLYRRGETQYF. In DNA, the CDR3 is TGTGCCAGCAGCTTGTACAGGAGGGGAGAGACCCAGTACTTC.

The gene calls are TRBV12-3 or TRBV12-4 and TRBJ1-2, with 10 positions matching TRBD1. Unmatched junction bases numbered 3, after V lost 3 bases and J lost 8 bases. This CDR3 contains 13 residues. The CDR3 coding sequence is TGTGCCAGCAGTTTGACAGGGGGCTGGGGCTACACCTTC. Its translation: CASSLTGGWGYTF.

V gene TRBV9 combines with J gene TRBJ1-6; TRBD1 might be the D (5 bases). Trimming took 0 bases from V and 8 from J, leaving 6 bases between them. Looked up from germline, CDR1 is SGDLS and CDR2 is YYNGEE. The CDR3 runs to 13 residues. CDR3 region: CASSVETDSPLHF. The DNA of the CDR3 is TGTGCCAGCAGCGTAGAGACAGATTCACCCCTCCACTTT. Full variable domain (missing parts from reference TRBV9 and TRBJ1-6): DSGVTQTPKHLITATGQRVTLRCSPRSGDLSVYWYQQSLDQGLQFLIQYYNGEERAKGNILERFSAQQFPDLHSELNLSSLELGDSALYFCASSVETDSPLHFGNGTRLTVT.

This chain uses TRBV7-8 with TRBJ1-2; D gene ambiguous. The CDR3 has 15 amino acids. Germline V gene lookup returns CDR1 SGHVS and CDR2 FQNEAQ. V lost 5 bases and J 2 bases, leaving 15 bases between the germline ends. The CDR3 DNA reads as TGTGCCAGCAGCGTTAAAGCAGGAGAGAACTATGGCTACACCTTC. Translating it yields CASSVKAGENYGYTF.

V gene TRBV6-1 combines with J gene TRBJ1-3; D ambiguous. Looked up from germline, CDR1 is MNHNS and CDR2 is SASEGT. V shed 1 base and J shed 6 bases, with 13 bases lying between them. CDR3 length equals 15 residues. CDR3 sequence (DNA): TGTGCCAGCAGTGAAGACTGGGCGACCGAAAACACCATATATTTT. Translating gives CASSEDWATENTIYF.

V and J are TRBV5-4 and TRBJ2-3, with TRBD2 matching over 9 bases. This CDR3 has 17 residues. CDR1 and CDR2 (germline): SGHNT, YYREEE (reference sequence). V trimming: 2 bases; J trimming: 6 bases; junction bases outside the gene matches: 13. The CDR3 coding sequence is TGTGCCAGCAGCTTCGGGACTAGCTCCTACGCCCGCGATACGCAGTATTTT. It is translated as CASSFGTSSYARDTQYF.

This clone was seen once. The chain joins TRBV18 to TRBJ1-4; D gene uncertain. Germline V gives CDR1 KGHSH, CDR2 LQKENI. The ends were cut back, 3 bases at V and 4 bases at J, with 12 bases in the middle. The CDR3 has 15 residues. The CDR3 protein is CASSPSLGGNEKLFF. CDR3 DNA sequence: TGTGCCAGCTCACCCTCTTTGGGCGGTAATGAAAAACTGTTTTTT.

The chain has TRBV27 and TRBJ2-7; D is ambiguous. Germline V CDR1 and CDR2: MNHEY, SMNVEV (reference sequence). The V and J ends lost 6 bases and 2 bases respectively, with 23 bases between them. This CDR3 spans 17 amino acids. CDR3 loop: CASRVLGETGNPYEQYF. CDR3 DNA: TGTGCCAGCAGAGTCCTAGGCGAGACGGGCAATCCCTACGAGCAGTACTTC.

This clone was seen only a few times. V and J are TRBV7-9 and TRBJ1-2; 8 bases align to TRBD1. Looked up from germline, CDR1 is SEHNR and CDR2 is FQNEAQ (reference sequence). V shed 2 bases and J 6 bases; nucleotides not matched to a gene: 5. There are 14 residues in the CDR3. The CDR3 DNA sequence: TGTGCCAGCAGCTTACAGGGGGCGATAGATGGCTACACCTTC. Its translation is CASSLQGAIDGYTF.